This T cell receptor beta chain was recorded in a study of cytomegalovirus exposure and HLA in healthy donors. PCR involved 60 Vbeta and 13 Jbeta primers. Clones were read by immunoSEQ multiplex PCR, and TCRdb kept only the in-frame ones, dropping some. This table holds about 190,000 clones, 87% found once. The receptor was derived from a man in his thirties or forties in good health and CMV-seronegative. Sequenced: PBMCs.

The CDR3, as DNA: TGTGCCAGCAGTTTGAGTTTTGGAGCGGCCATTAATCAGCCCCAGCATTTT. Amino acid sequence: CASSLSFGAAINQPQHF. The chain couples TRBV27 to TRBJ1-5, with D uncertain. Germline V gene lookup returns CDR1 MNHEY and CDR2 SMNVEV (reference sequence). V was clipped by 3 bases and J by 4 bases, with 19 bases between them. The CDR3 has 17 amino acids.